These 9 T cell receptor beta chains share one sample of origin, sequenced in a study of cytomegalovirus exposure and HLA in healthy donors. Vbeta (60) and Jbeta (13) primers were used in the PCR. Sequencing used immunoSEQ multiplex PCR; TCRdb keeps in-frame clones, though not all of them. The table includes some 130,000 clones, 79% detected once. The sequenced sample consisted of PBMCs. The receptors here all came from a man aged 18 to 29 in good health and CMV-seronegative.

The chain uses TRBV9 and TRBJ2-1; TRBD2 aligns across 10 bases. This CDR3 is 17 amino acids long. Unmatched junction bases numbered 15, after V lost 4 bases and J lost 8 bases. CDR1 and CDR2 (germline): SGDLS, YYNGEE. CDR3 sequence: CASSPEFGLAVYDEQFF. In nucleotides, the CDR3 is TGTGCCAGCAGCCCTGAGTTTGGACTAGCGGTTTATGATGAGCAGTTCTTC.

This sequence joins TRBV11-3 and TRBJ2-1; D call uncertain. This CDR3 is built from 12 residues. Germline V gene sequence: CDR1 SGHNT, CDR2 YENEEA. The V and J ends lost 4 bases and 9 bases respectively, with 10 bases between them. CDR3 coding DNA: TGTGCCAGCAGCTCCGTAGCTACTGAGCAGTTCTTC. This translates into CASSSVATEQFF.

The V gene is TRBV11-2, the J gene TRBJ2-1; D is possibly TRBD2 (6 bases). The V end lost 5 bases, the J end lost 10 bases, and 9 bases lay between the germline ends. Germline CDR1 and CDR2: SGHAT and FQNNGV. This CDR3 contains 11 residues. CDR3 nucleotides: TGTGCCAGCAGCCGCGGGACGGAGCAGTTCTTC. Its translation is CASSRGTEQFF.

This clone came up once. CDR3 sequence reads: CASRFKQGEGTGELFF. The CDR3 bases are TGTGCAAGTCGCTTCAAACAGGGGGAAGGCACCGGGGAGCTGTTTTTT. This chain uses TRBV12-2 with TRBJ2-2; the table's TRBD1 call for D was not verified on the DNA. TRBV12-2 is given as a pseudogene. CDR3 length: 16 amino acids.

In its sample, this clone was seen once. The chain combines TRBV19 with TRBJ2-1; 7 bases are shared with TRBD2. There are 12 residues in the CDR3. The V and J ends lost 9 bases and 15 bases, in that order; junction bases with no gene match: 14. Germline CDR1 and CDR2: LNHDA and SQIVND (reference sequence). CDR3 coding DNA: TGTGCCAGAACTCCGGGACTACAAACAGGGTTCTTC. As protein: CARTPGLQTGFF.

The V and J genes are TRBV28 and TRBJ1-2; 7 bases are shared with TRBD1. In germline, CDR1 is MDHEN, CDR2 SYDVKM. Trimming removed 7 bases from V and 4 bases from J; junction bases left unmatched: 6. The CDR3 runs 13 residues. CDR3 nucleotide sequence: TGTGCCAGCACAGGGGGACCAAGCTATGGCTACACCTTC. This codes for CASTGGPSYGYTF.

This clone occurred once. This chain joins TRBV28 and TRBJ1-4; D not resolved. Trimming cost V 6 bases and J 5 bases, with 19 bases left between them. The length of the CDR3 is 16 residues. Germline values: CDR1 MDHEN, CDR2 SYDVKM. CDR3 in amino acids: CASSPMRGSLNEKLFF. In nucleotides, the CDR3 is TGTGCCAGCAGCCCAATGCGGGGAAGTCTGAATGAAAAACTGTTTTTT.

CDR3: CASSEIDSPNTGELFF. CDR3 sequence (DNA): TGTGCCAGCAGTGAAATAGACAGCCCGAACACCGGGGAGCTGTTTTTT. The V and J genes are TRBV2 and TRBJ2-2, with a possible D match to TRBD1 (5 bases). V was clipped by 2 bases and J by 0 bases, with 10 bases between them. CDR1 SNHLY and CDR2 FYNNEI come from the germline V gene. The CDR3 is 16 residues long.

The genes are TRBV6-5 and TRBJ2-6; 7 bases line up with TRBD1. Trimming removed 5 bases from V and 2 bases from J; junction bases left unmatched: 3. The CDR3 totals 15 residues. CDR1 MNHEY and CDR2 SVGAGI come from the germline V gene. For the CDR3, the DNA is TGTGCCAGCAGTACGAGGGGGCCTGGGGCCAACGTCCTGACTTTC. This sequence encodes CASSTRGPGANVLTF.